These 9 T cell receptor beta chains were all obtained from the same sample, sequenced in a study of graft-versus-host responses after intestinal transplantation. These receptors' antigens are unknown. Produced via immunoSEQ multiplex PCR; TCRdb's table is partial and in-frame only. Among tens of thousands of clones, approximately 91% were seen once, and the ten largest hold 1.5% to 2%. This specimen was unstimulated CD8+ T cells sorted from spleen or lymph node cells, taken before transplant. The receptors derive from a human donor who was the organ donor for an intestinal transplant.

This chain connects TRBV7-9 to TRBJ2-1, with 10 positions matching TRBD2. The CDR3 is 15 amino acids. J gave up 8 bases and V 3 bases, and 7 bases lay outside the gene matches. In germline, CDR1 is SEHNR, CDR2 FQNEAQ (reference sequence). The CDR3 protein is CASSFMSSGSHEQFF. The CDR3 coding sequence is TGTGCCAGCAGCTTTATGTCTAGCGGGAGCCATGAGCAGTTCTTC.

The rearrangement uses TRBV9 and TRBJ2-3, with 10 positions matching TRBD2. With 4 bases clipped from V and 3 bases from J, the junction kept 11 bases outside the gene matches. Germline V CDR1 and CDR2: SGDLS, YYNGEE. CDR3 length: 17 residues. CDR3 coding DNA: TGTGCCAGCAGCCTCCGTCTAGCGGGAGAGAGGACAGATACGCAGTATTTT. Amino acids: CASSLRLAGERTDTQYF.

The CDR3 region is CASSQEPSSSYEQYF. CDR3 nucleotide sequence: TGCGCCAGCAGCCAAGAACCTTCGAGCTCCTACGAGCAGTACTTC. The chain employs TRBV4-3 and TRBJ2-7; D gene uncertain. CDR3 size: 15 residues. The germline V gene encodes CDR1 LGHNA and CDR2 YSLEER. V lost 0 bases and J lost 0, with 9 bases in between.

CDR3 DNA sequence: TGTGCCAGCAGTTTCGGGAACTATGGCTACACCTTC. This encodes CASSFGNYGYTF. V and J are TRBV28 and TRBJ1-2, with D unclear. CDR1 and CDR2 from the germline V gene are MDHEN and SYDVKM. V was cut by 3 bases and J by 2 bases, with 4 bases left in between. The CDR3 consists of 12 residues.

As to this clone: The junction shows a germline mismatch at one end, possibly a read error. The rearrangement joins TRBV27 to TRBJ2-7; weak D call: TRBD1 (5 bases). The CDR3 consists of 16 residues. Germline V lookup: CDR1 MNHEY, CDR2 SMNVEV (reference sequence). CDR3 sequence: CASSLSLQGYRYEQYF. Written as DNA, the CDR3 is TGTGCCAGCAGTCTATCACTCCAGGGCTACCGATACGAGCAGTACTTC.

The rearrangement joins TRBV9 to TRBJ2-2; 7 bases are shared with TRBD1. Trimming removed 3 bases from V and 4 bases from J; junction bases left unmatched: 6. The CDR3 has 15 residues. Germline CDR1 SGDLS, CDR2 YYNGEE. This CDR3 reads CASSDRTGPTGELFF. CDR3 DNA: TGTGCCAGCAGCGATCGGACAGGCCCCACCGGGGAGCTGTTTTTT.

With respect to this clone: Compared with germline, one end of the junction differs, possibly owing to a read error. Other DNA sequences in the sample encode the same CDR3. This sequence joins TRBV29-1 and TRBJ2-3, with 10 bases aligning to TRBD2. Germline CDR1 reads SQVTM; CDR2 reads ANQGSEA. This CDR3 contains 12 residues. This CDR3 reads CSVEDQEGLADF. In DNA form, the CDR3 reads TGCAGCGTTGAAGATCAAGAAGGACTAGCGGATTTT.

The chain joins TRBV2 to TRBJ2-1; 7 positions match TRBD2. The V and J ends lost 4 bases and 7 bases, in that order; junction bases with no gene match: 7. CDR3 size: 14 residues. Germline V CDR1 and CDR2: SNHLY, FYNNEI. For the CDR3, the DNA is TGTGCCAGCAGTGGGCTAGCGGACCATAATGAGCAGTTCTTC. Translating gives CASSGLADHNEQFF.

The rearrangement links TRBV4-1 to TRBJ2-3, with a weak D call TRBD2 (6 bases). This CDR3 comprises 16 residues. Deletions cut 1 base from V and 2 bases from J, with 13 bases between. Germline loops: CDR1 MGHRA, CDR2 YSYEKL. CDR3 in DNA: TGCGCCAGCAGCCAAGGCCGGGACTGGTACACAGATACGCAGTATTTT. The encoded protein is CASSQGRDWYTDTQYF.